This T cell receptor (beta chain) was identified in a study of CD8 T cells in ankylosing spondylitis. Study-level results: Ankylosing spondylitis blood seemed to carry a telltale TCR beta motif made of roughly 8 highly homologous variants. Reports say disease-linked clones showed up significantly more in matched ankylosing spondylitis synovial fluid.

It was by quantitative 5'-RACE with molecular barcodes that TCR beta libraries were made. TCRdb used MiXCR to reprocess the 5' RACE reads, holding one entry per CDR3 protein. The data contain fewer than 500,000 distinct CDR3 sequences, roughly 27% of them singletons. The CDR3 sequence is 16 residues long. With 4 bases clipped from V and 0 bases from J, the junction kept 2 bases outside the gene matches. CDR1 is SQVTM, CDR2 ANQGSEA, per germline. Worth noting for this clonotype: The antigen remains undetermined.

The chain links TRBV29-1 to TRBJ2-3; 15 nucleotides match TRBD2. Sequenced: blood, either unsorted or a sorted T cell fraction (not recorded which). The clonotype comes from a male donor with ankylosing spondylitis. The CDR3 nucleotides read TGCAGCGTTGTGGGACTAGCGGGAGGTAGCACAGATACGCAGTATTTT. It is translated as CSVVGLAGGSTDTQYF.